This T cell receptor (beta chain) was sequenced during a study of Graves' ophthalmopathy and Graves' hyperthyroidism. This clonotype was detected many times. This CDR3 comprises 15 residues. The V segment lost 8 bases and the J segment 1 base; nucleotides outside the gene matches: 10. Germline V gene sequence: CDR1 MGHDK, CDR2 SYGVNS. Stable hyperthyroidism referred to disease that showed no ophthalmopathy within 18 months of follow-up. RNA transcripts provided the template for amplifying TCR beta CDR3 regions. The first-round RT-PCR employed HTBI primers together with the Qiagen OneStep RT-PCR kit. A multiplex PCR was then performed as the second round. One entry per CDR3 protein results from TCRdb running MiXCR on the multiplex PCR reads. This sample has some 360,000 distinct CDR3 sequences, with about a sixth found just once.

V usage is TRBV25-1 and J usage is TRBJ2-7, with TRBD1 matching over 8 bases. The sequencing input was peripheral blood. The clonotype was recovered from an adult woman with stable Graves' hyperthyroidism. The CDR3: CASGRTGSPSYEQYF. The CDR3 DNA follows: TGTGCCAGCGGGAGGACAGGGTCCCCTTCCTACGAGCAGTACTTC.